Listed here are 20 T cell receptor beta chains from one sample, sequenced in a study of blood T cell repertoires in COVID-19. The table came from immunoSEQ multiplex PCR; TCRdb's copy has only in-frame clones and leaves some out. Among over 250,000 clones listed, nearly 90% were seen once. Sequencing used PBMCs or T cells enriched from blood (not recorded which). Receptor source: a woman aged 60-75 years who had recovered from COVID-19.

This chain joins TRBV3-1 (or the pseudogene TRBV3-2) and TRBJ2-1; 8 bases are a match to TRBD2. CDR1 and CDR2 from the germline V gene are LGHDT and YNNKEL (reference sequence). V shed 1 base, J shed 8 bases, and the junction held 10 bases outside the gene matches. CDR3 length: 16 amino acids. CDR3 DNA: TGTGCCAGCAGCCAAGGACTCCGGGGGGGCGGGGATGAGCAGTTCTTC. Protein product: CASSQGLRGGGDEQFF.

The rearrangement uses TRBV27 and TRBJ1-2; D unresolved. CDR1 MNHEY and CDR2 SMNVEV come from the germline V gene (reference sequence). The V gene lost 6 bases and the J gene lost 2 bases, with 10 bases spanning the gap. The CDR3 sequence is 13 residues long. The chain's CDR3 is CASRRDKNYGYTF. The CDR3 DNA follows: TGTGCCAGCAGGAGAGATAAAAACTATGGCTACACCTTC.

This clone was seen a handful of times. V is TRBV3-1 (or the pseudogene TRBV3-2) and J is TRBJ1-2, with D tentatively TRBD1 (5 bases). With 0 bases removed from V and 10 bases from J, the gap between germline ends came to 18 bases. CDR1 and CDR2 from the germline V gene are LGHDT and YNNKEL (reference sequence). The CDR3 totals 15 residues. CDR3 amino acids: CASSQDSAGRKDYTF. Here the CDR3 DNA reads TGTGCCAGCAGCCAAGATTCGGCAGGGAGGAAGGACTACACCTTC.

J is TRBJ2-5 and V is TRBV9, with a tentative D call TRBD1 (5 bases). CDR3 length: 14 amino acids. Germline CDR1 SGDLS, CDR2 YYNGEE. Deletions cut 4 bases from V and 3 bases from J, with 13 bases between. The CDR3 loop is CASSLTGAEETQYF. The DNA for the CDR3 is TGTGCCAGCAGCCTCACTGGGGCAGAAGAGACCCAGTACTTC. Combining the CDR3 with reference TRBV9 and TRBJ2-5 gives the whole variable domain DSGVTQTPKHLITATGQRVTLRCSPRSGDLSVYWYQQSLDQGLQFLIQYYNGEERAKGNILERFSAQQFPDLHSELNLSSLELGDSALYFCASSLTGAEETQYFGPGTRLLVL.

The chain couples TRBV5-1 to TRBJ2-5, with D unclear. With 4 bases removed from V and 5 bases from J, the gap between germline ends came to 12 bases. CDR3 size: 13 residues. CDR1 SGHRS and CDR2 YFSETQ come from the germline V gene. As DNA, the CDR3 is TGCGCCAGCAGCCAACTCCCTTGGGAGACCCAGTACTTC. Translation gives CASSQLPWETQYF.

The chain uses TRBV5-1 and TRBJ2-7, with D perhaps TRBD1 (6 bases). V was pared by 1 base and J by 1 base, with 12 bases between. The CDR3 contains 15 residues. Per the germline V gene, CDR1 is SGHRS and CDR2 is YFSETQ. The CDR3 DNA follows: TGCGCCAGCAGCTTGAAAGGGGGTGGATCCTACGAGCAGTACTTC. It translates to CASSLKGGGSYEQYF.

J is TRBJ1-2 and V is TRBV4-1; no definite D call. V was shortened by 6 bases and J by 4 bases, with 18 bases between the two germline ends. This CDR3 spans 15 amino acids. Germline V gene sequence: CDR1 MGHRA, CDR2 YSYEKL. The CDR3 reads CASRLEADPFYGYTF. The CDR3 nucleotides are TGCGCCAGCAGATTGGAGGCCGATCCGTTCTATGGCTACACCTTC.

The chain has TRBV27 and TRBJ2-2, with a possible D match to TRBD1 (6 bases). This CDR3 contains 15 residues. The germline V and J ends were trimmed by 7 bases and 1 base, with 13 bases remaining between them. Germline V gene sequence: CDR1 MNHEY, CDR2 SMNVEV (reference sequence). CDR3 DNA sequence: TGTGCCAGCACATCTGGGGGACAGAACACCGGGGAGCTGTTTTTT. It is translated as CASTSGGQNTGELFF.

This chain joins TRBV30 and TRBJ1-5; D is perhaps TRBD1 (5 bases). Trimming removed 1 base from V and 4 bases from J, with 14 bases in between. CDR1 and CDR2 from the germline V gene are GTSNPN and SVGIG (reference sequence). This CDR3 contains 15 residues. The CDR3 spells CAWSDLGGFNQPQHF. CDR3 coding DNA: TGTGCCTGGAGTGATCTGGGGGGATTTAATCAGCCCCAGCATTTT.

The chain has TRBV28 and TRBJ1-6; a possible D gene is TRBD1 (5 bases). The V gene's germline CDR1 is MDHEN and CDR2 SYDVKM. The CDR3 has 15 residues. V was clipped by 3 bases and J by 4 bases, with 10 bases between them. The CDR3 is CASSFPQVYNSPLHF. Here the CDR3 DNA reads TGTGCCAGCAGTTTTCCACAGGTTTATAATTCACCCCTCCACTTT. Full variable domain (rest looked up from reference TRBV28 and TRBJ1-6): DVKVTQSSRYLVKRTGEKVFLECVQDMDHENMFWYRQDPGLGLRLIYFSYDVKMKEKGDIPEGYSVSREKKERFSLILESASTNQTSMYLCASSFPQVYNSPLHFGNGTRLTVT.

This sequence joins TRBV12-3 or TRBV12-4 and TRBJ1-5, with D unresolved. Between the trimmed V and J ends, which lost 7 bases and 7 bases, there was a span of 14 bases. This CDR3 comprises 13 residues. CDR3 nucleotide sequence: TGTGCCAGCACCTCGGGCTCGGGGCAGCCCCAGCATTTT. It is translated as CASTSGSGQPQHF.

The gene calls are TRBV29-1 and TRBJ2-2; 7 positions match TRBD2. CDR1 and CDR2 from the germline V gene are SQVTM and ANQGSEA. CDR3 length equals 14 residues. J lost 4 bases, V lost 6 bases, and 8 bases had no gene match. CDR3 protein: CSVRLAGFTGELFF. The CDR3 DNA reads TGCAGCGTCAGACTAGCAGGTTTCACCGGGGAGCTGTTTTTT.

The genes are TRBV2 and TRBJ1-4, with 11 bases fitting TRBD1. Unmatched junction bases numbered 0, after V lost 4 bases and J lost 11 bases. The CDR3 is made up of 12 amino acids. Germline V gene lookup returns CDR1 SNHLY and CDR2 FYNNEI. The CDR3 region is CASSGDRGKLFF. The DNA for the CDR3 is TGTGCCAGCAGTGGGGACAGGGGGAAACTGTTTTTT. Looking up the rest from reference TRBV2 and TRBJ1-4 gives the full variable domain: EPEVTQTPSHQVTQMGQEVILRCVPISNHLYFYWYRQILGQKVEFLVSFYNNEISEKSEIFDDQFSVERPDGSNFTLKIRSTKLEDSAMYFCASSGDRGKLFFGSGTQLSVL.

J is TRBJ2-1 and V is TRBV4-1; 10 positions match TRBD2. CDR1 is MGHRA and CDR2 is YSYEKL in the germline V gene. This CDR3 contains 16 residues. J was trimmed by 6 bases and V by 2 bases; bases with no gene match: 7. Written as DNA, the CDR3 is TGCGCCAGCAGCCAATTGAGCGGGAGGGCCCTCAATGAGCAGTTCTTC. Its protein is CASSQLSGRALNEQFF.

V is TRBV7-9 and J is TRBJ1-1, with a possible D match to TRBD1 (6 bases). The CDR3 totals 13 residues. The germline V and J ends were trimmed by 5 bases and 2 bases, with 9 bases remaining between them. Germline CDR1 is SEHNR and CDR2 is FQNEAQ (reference sequence). The CDR3 sequence: CASSQQGNTEAFF. The CDR3 DNA reads TGTGCCAGCAGCCAACAGGGAAACACTGAAGCTTTCTTT.

The chain is built from TRBV18 and TRBJ2-3; a possible D gene is TRBD1 (5 bases). The V gene lost 0 bases and the J gene lost 0 bases, with 13 bases spanning the gap. Germline V gene data show CDR1 as KGHSH and CDR2 as LQKENI. The CDR3 has 17 residues. This CDR3 reads CASSPPVRASSTDTQYF. The CDR3 nucleotides read TGTGCCAGCTCACCACCGGTCAGGGCTTCTAGCACAGATACGCAGTATTTT.

This rearrangement joins TRBV6-5 to TRBJ2-7; 11 positions agree with TRBD1. CDR3 length equals 15 residues. CDR1 and CDR2 (germline): MNHEY, SVGAGI. Trimming removed 6 bases from V and 4 bases from J; junction bases left unmatched: 8. The chain's CDR3 is CASRRDRGDRYEQYF. CDR3 sequence (DNA): TGTGCCAGCAGACGGGACAGGGGGGATCGGTACGAGCAGTACTTC.

The gene calls are TRBV2 and TRBJ2-1; TRBD2 might be the D (6 bases). V was trimmed by 10 bases and J by 0 bases, leaving 16 bases between them. Germline V lookup: CDR1 SNHLY, CDR2 FYNNEI. The CDR3 is made up of 15 amino acids. The CDR3 loop is CATTGDSSSYNEQFF. CDR3 nucleotide sequence: TGTGCCACCACGGGGGACTCAAGCTCCTACAATGAGCAGTTCTTC.

This clone was recorded once. The chain carries TRBV27 and TRBJ1-5; D is uncertain. Germline values: CDR1 MNHEY, CDR2 SMNVEV (reference sequence). This CDR3 is built from 14 residues. V gave up 1 base and J gave up 2 bases, with 6 bases separating them. Written as DNA, the CDR3 is TGTGCCAGCAGTTTATTAACAGGCAATCAGCCCCAGCATTTT. Protein: CASSLLTGNQPQHF.

CDR3 sequence: CASSPSLYSNQPQHF. CDR3 nucleotide sequence: TGTGCCAGCAGTCCCTCACTGTATAGCAATCAGCCCCAGCATTTT. The V call is TRBV28, the J call TRBJ1-5; D is unclear. Trimming removed 5 bases from V and 0 bases from J, with 11 bases in between. Germline CDR1 MDHEN, CDR2 SYDVKM. The CDR3 is 15 amino acids.